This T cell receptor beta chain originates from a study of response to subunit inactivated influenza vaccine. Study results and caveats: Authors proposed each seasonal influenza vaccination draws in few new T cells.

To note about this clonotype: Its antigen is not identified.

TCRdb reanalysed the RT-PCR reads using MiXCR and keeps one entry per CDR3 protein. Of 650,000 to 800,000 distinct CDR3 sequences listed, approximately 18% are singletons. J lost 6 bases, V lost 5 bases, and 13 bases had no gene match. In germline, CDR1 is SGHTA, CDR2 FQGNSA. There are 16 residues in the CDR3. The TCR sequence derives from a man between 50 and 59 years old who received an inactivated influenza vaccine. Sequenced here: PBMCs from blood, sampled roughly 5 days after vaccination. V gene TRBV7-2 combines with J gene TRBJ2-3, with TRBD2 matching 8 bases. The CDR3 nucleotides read TGTGCCAGCAGCCCCGTTGGGACTAGAGTATCCGATACGCAGTATTTT. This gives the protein CASSPVGTRVSDTQYF.